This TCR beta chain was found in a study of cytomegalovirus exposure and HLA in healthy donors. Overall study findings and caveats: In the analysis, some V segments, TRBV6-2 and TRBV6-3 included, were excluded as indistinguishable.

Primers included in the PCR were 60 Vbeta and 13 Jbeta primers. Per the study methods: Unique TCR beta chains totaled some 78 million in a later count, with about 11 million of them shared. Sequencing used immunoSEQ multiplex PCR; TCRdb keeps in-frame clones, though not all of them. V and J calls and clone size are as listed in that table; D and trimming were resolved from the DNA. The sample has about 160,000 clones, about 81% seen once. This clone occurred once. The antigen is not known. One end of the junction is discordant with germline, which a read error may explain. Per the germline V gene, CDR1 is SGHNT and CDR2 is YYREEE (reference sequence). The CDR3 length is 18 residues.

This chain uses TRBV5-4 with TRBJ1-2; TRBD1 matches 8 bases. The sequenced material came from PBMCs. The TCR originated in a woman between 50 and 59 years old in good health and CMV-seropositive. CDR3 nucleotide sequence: TGTGCCAGCAGTTTGGGAACAGGGGGACAGGAGAGTTTCTATGGCTACACCTTC. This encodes CASSLGTGGQESFYGYTF.